The 18 T cell receptor beta chains reported below all come from one sample, sequenced in a study of PD-1 and CTLA-4 blockade in melanoma. TCRdb keeps only in-frame clones here, not all; method: immunoSEQ multiplex PCR. The sample lists 7,200 or so clones, 75% to 90% occurring once. Material: CD8+ T cells from peripheral blood, obtained before anti-PD-1 treatment. The source is a human donor with melanoma.

The chain links TRBV4-1 to TRBJ1-1; possible D gene TRBD1, 5 bases. Trimming left V 0 bases short and J 4 bases short, with 9 bases between. The CDR3 loop spans 14 amino acids. The germline V gene has CDR1 MGHRA and CDR2 YSYEKL. The CDR3 loop reads CASSQDVGGTEAFF. Written as DNA, the CDR3 is TGCGCCAGCAGCCAAGATGTTGGGGGCACTGAAGCTTTCTTT.

This clone appeared once. The chain combines TRBV19 with TRBJ2-2; 7 bases fit TRBD1. The CDR3 sequence is 16 residues long. J gave up 4 bases and V 5 bases, and 10 bases lay outside the gene matches. The V gene's germline CDR1 is LNHDA and CDR2 SQIVND (reference sequence). The CDR3 DNA follows: TGTGCCAGTAGTCCAACCCAGGGGGTGGGCACCGGGGAGCTGTTTTTT. Translation: CASSPTQGVGTGELFF.

The chain links TRBV6-5 to TRBJ2-3; 7 nucleotides line up with TRBD2. Germline trimming cut 4 bases from V and 5 bases from J; bases unmatched to any gene: 3. Per the germline V gene, CDR1 is MNHEY and CDR2 is SVGAGI. This CDR3 contains 13 residues. CDR3 bases: TGTGCCAGCAGTTTAGGGAGGGGAGATACGCAGTATTTT. This translates into CASSLGRGDTQYF.

This chain uses TRBV27 with TRBJ2-7; D not resolved. The CDR3 consists of 12 residues. The germline gives CDR1 MNHEY, CDR2 SMNVEV (reference sequence). Trimming cost V 8 bases and J 3 bases, with 11 bases left between them. This CDR3 reads CASQRNDYEQYF. In nucleotides, the CDR3 is TGTGCCAGCCAAAGGAACGACTACGAGCAGTACTTC.

On this clone: An end of the junction does not agree with germline; a read error may underlie this. V gene TRBV30 combines with J gene TRBJ1-4; D is perhaps TRBD1 (5 bases). The CDR3 length is 11 residues. Germline CDR1 and CDR2: GTSNPN and SVGIG (reference sequence). The CDR3 coding sequence is TGTGCCTGGAGCTACTCTAAAGGGGTGCTTTTT. This translates into CAWSYSKGVLF.

The chain carries TRBV3-1 (or the pseudogene TRBV3-2) and TRBJ2-3, with D perhaps assigned TRBD1 or TRBD2 (6 bases each). The CDR3 consists of 15 residues. CDR1 LGHDT and CDR2 YNNKEL come from the germline V gene (reference sequence). V dropped 2 bases and J dropped 3 bases, with 12 bases sitting between them. CDR3 amino acids: CASSQRGVGTDTQYF. DNA of the CDR3: TGTGCCAGCAGCCAAAGGGGGGTTGGTACAGATACGCAGTATTTT.

This chain joins TRBV3-1 (or the pseudogene TRBV3-2) and TRBJ1-6; TRBD1 is a possible D gene (5 bases). The CDR3 is made up of 18 amino acids. The V and J ends lost 0 bases and 13 bases respectively, with 25 bases between them. Germline assignment: CDR1 LGHDT and CDR2 YNNKEL (reference sequence). Here the CDR3 DNA reads TGTGCCAGCAGCCAAGATAACCGAAGGAGGGACGACCCCTTCCCCCTCCACTTT. This gives the protein CASSQDNRRRDDPFPLHF.

The chain couples TRBV5-6 to TRBJ2-1, with 11 bases fitting TRBD1. Looked up from germline, CDR1 is SGHDT and CDR2 is YYEEEE. This CDR3 spans 15 amino acids. Losses at the gene ends were 0 bases for V and 7 bases for J; bases not matched to a gene: 3. CDR3 protein: CASSLGGTGGNEQFF. The DNA for the CDR3 is TGTGCCAGCAGCTTGGGAGGGACAGGGGGGAATGAGCAGTTCTTC.

This clone was detected once. This chain links TRBV6-1 with TRBJ2-1; TRBD2 matches 13 bases. This CDR3 has 14 residues. Germline trimming cut 3 bases from V and 9 bases from J; bases unmatched to any gene: 2. CDR1 and CDR2 (germline): MNHNS, SASEGT. The CDR3 sequence is CASSEGLAGFEQFF. The CDR3 DNA follows: TGTGCCAGCAGTGAGGGACTAGCGGGATTTGAGCAGTTCTTC.

The gene calls are TRBV7-9 and TRBJ1-2, with D unresolved. CDR1 and CDR2 (germline): SEHNR, FQNEAQ (reference sequence). V dropped 3 bases and J dropped 2 bases, with 13 bases sitting between them. There are 15 residues in the CDR3. The CDR3 here is CASSFTSGSNYGYTF. CDR3 nucleotide sequence: TGTGCCAGCAGCTTTACGTCGGGCAGCAACTATGGCTACACCTTC. The full variable domain, with the rest looked up from reference TRBV7-9 and TRBJ1-2, is DTGVSQNPRHKITKRGQNVTFRCDPISEHNRLYWYRQTLGQGPEFLTYFQNEAQLEKSRLLSDRFSAERPKGSFSTLEIQRTEQGDSAMYLCASSFTSGSNYGYTFGSGTRLTVV.

This chain links TRBV12-3 or TRBV12-4 with TRBJ2-1; D not certain. The ends were cut back, 8 bases at V and 8 bases at J, with 7 bases in the middle. There are 10 residues in the CDR3. In DNA form, the CDR3 reads TGTGCCAGCGGATCTTATGAGCAGTTCTTC. This encodes CASGSYEQFF.

The V gene is TRBV29-1, the J gene TRBJ1-2; TRBD1 aligns across 7 bases. V lost 1 base, J lost 6 bases, and 2 bases stayed unmatched. CDR3 length equals 12 residues. CDR1 is SQVTM, CDR2 ANQGSEA, per germline. In DNA form, the CDR3 reads TGCAGCGTTGAAGGACAGGGAGATGGCTACACCTTC. Protein product: CSVEGQGDGYTF.

The genes are TRBV19 and TRBJ2-3, with D hard to call. The CDR3 runs to 15 residues. Per the germline V gene, CDR1 is LNHDA and CDR2 is SQIVND (reference sequence). V was clipped by 1 base and J by 4 bases, with 12 bases between them. In nucleotides, the CDR3 is TGTGCCAGTAGTATAGTCGAGCGAGGAGCAGATACGCAGTATTTT. Amino acid sequence: CASSIVERGADTQYF. Variable domain in full (rest from reference TRBV19 and TRBJ2-3): DGGITQSPKYLFRKEGQNVTLSCEQNLNHDAMYWYRQDPGQGLRLIYYSQIVNDFQKGDIAEGYSVSREKKESFPLTVTSAQKNPTAFYLCASSIVERGADTQYFGPGTRLTVL.

The chain couples TRBV3-1 (or the pseudogene TRBV3-2) to TRBJ2-4; D call uncertain. The V end was cut by 1 base, the J end by 4 bases, with 8 bases between. The length of the CDR3 is 14 residues. Germline V lookup: CDR1 LGHDT, CDR2 YNNKEL (reference sequence). CDR3 DNA sequence: TGTGCCAGCAGCCAAGTAAAACTAAAAAACATTCAGTACTTC. Residues: CASSQVKLKNIQYF.

The chain couples TRBV5-5 to TRBJ2-3, with 11 bases identical to TRBD2. CDR3 size: 16 residues. V trimming: 5 bases; J trimming: 4 bases; junction bases outside the gene matches: 9. Germline-derived CDR1 and CDR2 are SGHKS and YYEKEE (reference sequence). CDR3 nucleotides: TGTGCCAGCAGTCGAACTAGCGGGAGATTATCAGATACGCAGTATTTT. This encodes CASSRTSGRLSDTQYF.

J is TRBJ2-7 and V is TRBV6-5, with unresolved D. The CDR3 loop spans 12 amino acids. V was trimmed by 2 bases and J by 3 bases, leaving 5 bases between them. Germline V CDR1 and CDR2: MNHEY, SVGAGI. This CDR3 is CASSYKGYEQYF. In nucleotides, the CDR3 is TGTGCCAGCAGTTACAAGGGCTACGAGCAGTACTTC.

J is TRBJ2-3 and V is TRBV11-3, with no clear D. Germline CDR1 and CDR2: SGHNT and YENEEA. The CDR3 contains 16 residues. The V end was cut by 1 base, the J end by 1 base, with 12 bases between. The DNA of the CDR3 is TGTGCCAGCAGCTTAGCGAGCGAGTGGGGCACAGATACGCAGTATTTT. Protein sequence: CASSLASEWGTDTQYF.

This clone is deemed hyperexpanded. This sequence joins TRBV19 and TRBJ2-5; D is perhaps TRBD2 (5 bases). There are 13 residues in the CDR3. Germline V CDR1 and CDR2: LNHDA, SQIVND (reference sequence). Trimming shortened V by 9 bases and J by 2 bases, and 13 bases separated the two germline ends. Here the CDR3 reads CASSPDFQETQYF. The CDR3 nucleotides are TGTGCCAGCAGCCCGGACTTTCAAGAGACCCAGTACTTC.